This T cell receptor beta chain emerged from a study of OX40 agonist ivuxolimab in advanced cancers. Study as a whole: From about 23 to 85 years was the age range, with a mean of roughly 64 years, and about 83% were male.

The length of the CDR3 is 14 residues. V was clipped by 4 bases and J by 4 bases, with 13 bases between them. Germline V CDR1 and CDR2: MNHEY, SMNVEV (reference sequence). The assay was immunoSEQ multiplex PCR, and TCRdb's table has in-frame clones only and misses some. The sample lists roughly 40,000 clones; approximately 86% were seen once. The sample consisted of CD4+ or CD8+ T cells sorted from blood, taken in a trial of the OX40 agonist ivuxolimab. The chain links TRBV27 to TRBJ1-2; no reliable D call. The receptor was isolated from an adult with an advanced solid tumor such as melanoma, head and neck, liver or kidney cancer. The chain's CDR3 is CASSWAVEGYGYTF. In nucleotides, the CDR3 is TGTGCCAGCAGTTGGGCTGTGGAGGGCTATGGCTACACCTTC.